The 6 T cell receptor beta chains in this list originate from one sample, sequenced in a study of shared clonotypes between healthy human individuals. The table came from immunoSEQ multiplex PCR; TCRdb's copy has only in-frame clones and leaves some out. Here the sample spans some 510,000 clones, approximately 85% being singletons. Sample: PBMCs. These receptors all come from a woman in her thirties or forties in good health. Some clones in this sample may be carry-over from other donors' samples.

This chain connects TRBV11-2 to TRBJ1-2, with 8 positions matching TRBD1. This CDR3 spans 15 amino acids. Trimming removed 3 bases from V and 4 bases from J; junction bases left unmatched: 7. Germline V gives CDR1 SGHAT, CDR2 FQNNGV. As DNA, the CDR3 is TGTGCCAGCAGCTTGGCAGGGGGCAGCAGCTATGGCTACACCTTC. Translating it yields CASSLAGGSSYGYTF.

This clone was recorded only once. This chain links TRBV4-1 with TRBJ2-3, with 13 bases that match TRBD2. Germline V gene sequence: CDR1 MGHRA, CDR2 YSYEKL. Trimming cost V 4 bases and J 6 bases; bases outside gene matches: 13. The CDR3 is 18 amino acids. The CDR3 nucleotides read TGCGCCAGCAGCCCAAGGAGCGGACTAGCGGGAGATCGGGATACGCAGTATTTT. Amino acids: CASSPRSGLAGDRDTQYF.

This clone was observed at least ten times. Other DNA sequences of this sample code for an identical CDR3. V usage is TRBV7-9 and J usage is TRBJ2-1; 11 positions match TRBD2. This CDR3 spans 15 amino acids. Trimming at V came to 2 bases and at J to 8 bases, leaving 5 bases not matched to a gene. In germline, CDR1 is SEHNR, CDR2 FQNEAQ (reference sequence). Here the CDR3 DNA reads TGTGCCAGCAGCTTACGAACTAGCGGGAGTGATGAGCAGTTCTTC. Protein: CASSLRTSGSDEQFF. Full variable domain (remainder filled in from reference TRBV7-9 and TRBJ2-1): DTGVSQNPRHKITKRGQNVTFRCDPISEHNRLYWYRQTLGQGPEFLTYFQNEAQLEKSRLLSDRFSAERPKGSFSTLEIQRTEQGDSAMYLCASSLRTSGSDEQFFGPGTRLTVL.

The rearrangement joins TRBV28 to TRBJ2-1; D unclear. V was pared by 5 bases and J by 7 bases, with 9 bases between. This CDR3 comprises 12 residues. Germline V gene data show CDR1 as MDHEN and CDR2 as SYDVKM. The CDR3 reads CASSRGVNEQFF. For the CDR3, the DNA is TGTGCCAGCAGTCGAGGTGTGAATGAGCAGTTCTTC. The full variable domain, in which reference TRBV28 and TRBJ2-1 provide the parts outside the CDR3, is DVKVTQSSRYLVKRTGEKVFLECVQDMDHENMFWYRQDPGLGLRLIYFSYDVKMKEKGDIPEGYSVSREKKERFSLILESASTNQTSMYLCASSRGVNEQFFGPGTRLTVL.

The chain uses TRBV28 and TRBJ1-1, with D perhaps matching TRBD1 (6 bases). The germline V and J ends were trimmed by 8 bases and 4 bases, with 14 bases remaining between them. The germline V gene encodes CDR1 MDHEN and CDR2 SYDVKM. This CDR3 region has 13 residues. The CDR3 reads CASHITGSTEAFF. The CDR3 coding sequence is TGTGCCAGCCATATTACAGGGTCCACTGAAGCTTTCTTT.

In DNA form, the CDR3 reads TGTGCCAGCAACCGGCAGACCACTGAAGCTTTCTTT. Its translation: CASNRQTTEAFF. The chain uses TRBV5-8 and TRBJ1-1; D call uncertain. V gave up 6 bases and J gave up 4 bases, with 10 bases separating them. Germline CDR1 SGHTS, CDR2 YDEGEE. CDR3 length equals 12 residues.